Below, 9 T cell receptor beta chains from the same sample are listed, as sequenced in a study of shared clonotypes between healthy human individuals. Selected positively for CCR7 and CD45RO-negative, naive CD8 cells excluded terminally differentiated effector memory CD45RA+ cells. Method: immunoSEQ multiplex PCR; TCRdb's copy keeps in-frame clones and lacks some. Among about 800,000 clones listed, 96% were seen once. The sequenced sample consisted of naive CD8+ T cells sorted from blood. Receptors were obtained from a young man in good health.

The rearrangement links TRBV7-9 to TRBJ2-7; 13 bases align to TRBD2. This CDR3 spans 17 amino acids. Germline CDR1 is SEHNR and CDR2 is FQNEAQ (reference sequence). V dropped 6 bases and J dropped 4; count of bases not matched to a gene: 12. The chain's CDR3 is CASSLPQGTSGIYEQYF. CDR3 DNA: TGTGCCAGCAGTCTTCCCCAGGGGACTAGCGGGATTTACGAGCAGTACTTC. Complete variable domain (other parts from reference TRBV7-9 and TRBJ2-7): DTGVSQNPRHKITKRGQNVTFRCDPISEHNRLYWYRQTLGQGPEFLTYFQNEAQLEKSRLLSDRFSAERPKGSFSTLEIQRTEQGDSAMYLCASSLPQGTSGIYEQYFGPGTRLTVT.

V is TRBV4-1 and J is TRBJ2-7; 7 bases are a match to TRBD2. The CDR3 is made up of 17 amino acids. Germline assignment: CDR1 MGHRA and CDR2 YSYEKL. V gave up 0 bases and J gave up 0 bases; unmatched junction bases: 8. This CDR3 is CASSQDGSGTYSYEQYF. The CDR3 coding sequence is TGCGCCAGCAGCCAAGACGGGAGCGGGACCTACTCCTACGAGCAGTACTTC.

This rearrangement joins TRBV19 to TRBJ2-1; 10 bases fit TRBD2. Germline lookup yields CDR1 LNHDA and CDR2 SQIVND (reference sequence). J gave up 10 bases and V 1 base, and 4 bases lay outside the gene matches. The CDR3 is 14 residues long. The CDR3 bases are TGTGCCAGTAGTATAGTAGGACTAGCGGACGAGCAGTTCTTC. It specifies CASSIVGLADEQFF. Drawing the rest from reference TRBV19 and TRBJ2-1, the complete variable domain is DGGITQSPKYLFRKEGQNVTLSCEQNLNHDAMYWYRQDPGQGLRLIYYSQIVNDFQKGDIAEGYSVSREKKESFPLTVTSAQKNPTAFYLCASSIVGLADEQFFGPGTRLTVL.

This chain connects TRBV11-3 to TRBJ2-3; either TRBD1 or TRBD2 may supply D (5 bases each). The CDR3 spans 17 residues. V lost 1 base and J lost 2, with 16 bases in between. Looked up from germline, CDR1 is SGHNT and CDR2 is YENEEA. CDR3 region: CASSLGLGTPYTDTQYF. In nucleotides, the CDR3 is TGTGCCAGCAGCTTAGGTCTAGGGACCCCTTACACAGATACGCAGTATTTT. Combining the CDR3 with reference TRBV11-3 and TRBJ2-3 gives the whole variable domain EAGVVQSPRYKIIEKKQPVAFWCNPISGHNTLYWYLQNLGQGPELLIRYENEEAVDDSQLPKDRFSAERLKGVDSTLKIQPAELGDSAVYLCASSLGLGTPYTDTQYFGPGTRLTVL.

V and J are TRBV5-4 and TRBJ2-7; possibly TRBD1 for D (6 bases). V dropped 4 bases and J dropped 2 bases, with 13 bases sitting between them. Per germline, CDR1 SGHNT and CDR2 YYREEE (reference sequence). CDR3 length: 14 residues. DNA for the CDR3: TGTGCCAGCAGCATGAAGGGACATACCTACGAGCAGTACTTC. Its protein product is CASSMKGHTYEQYF.

This chain uses TRBV29-1 with TRBJ2-1; 10 bases map to TRBD2. CDR1 is SQVTM and CDR2 is ANQGSEA in the germline V gene. The trim removed 7 bases at V and 3 bases at J, leaving 6 bases unmatched. The CDR3 covers 14 residues. CDR3 DNA sequence: TGCAGCGCACGCCTAGCGGGAGACTACAATGAGCAGTTCTTC. This codes for CSARLAGDYNEQFF.

The chain uses TRBV6-1 and TRBJ2-1; maybe TRBD1 (5 bases). CDR1 is MNHNS and CDR2 is SASEGT in the germline V gene. CDR3 length: 15 amino acids. Trimming shortened V by 3 bases and J by 3 bases, and 12 bases separated the two germline ends. Here the CDR3 DNA reads TGTGCCAGCAGTGAGACAGTACGTAACTACAATGAGCAGTTCTTC. It encodes CASSETVRNYNEQFF.

V gene TRBV27 combines with J gene TRBJ2-3, with 10 bases matching TRBD2. This CDR3 spans 17 amino acids. V was clipped by 4 bases and J by 4 bases; unmatched bases: 11. Germline V gene lookup returns CDR1 MNHEY and CDR2 SMNVEV (reference sequence). In DNA form, the CDR3 reads TGTGCCAGCAGTTCCGACCCTAGCGGGAGAGTCCCAGATACGCAGTATTTT. Encoded protein: CASSSDPSGRVPDTQYF.

The CDR3 coding sequence is TGTGCCAGCAGTATGACTCCCTCCTACAATGAGCAGTTCTTC. Its translation: CASSMTPSYNEQFF. The chain has TRBV28 and TRBJ2-1; D is unclear. The germline CDR1 and CDR2 sequences are MDHEN and SYDVKM. Trimming removed 5 bases at V and 0 bases at J, with 8 bases between. CDR3 length: 14 amino acids.